The source of this T cell receptor beta chain is a study of blood T cell repertoires in COVID-19. Measured with immunoSEQ multiplex PCR; TCRdb has only the in-frame clones, and not every one. The sample has about 190,000 clones; about 83% are singletons. The TCR was taken from a woman in her seventies with active or convalescent COVID-19. The material sequenced was peripheral blood.

CDR3 DNA: TGTGCCAGCTCACGTGACAGGCTCACTGAAGCTTTCTTT. The encoded protein is CASSRDRLTEAFF. This chain uses TRBV18 with TRBJ1-1; perhaps TRBD1 as D (6 bases). Trimming took 4 bases from V and 4 from J, leaving 10 bases between them. This CDR3 contains 13 residues. Per the germline V gene, CDR1 is KGHSH and CDR2 is LQKENI.